This is a list of T cell receptor beta chains from one sample in a study of cytomegalovirus exposure and HLA in healthy donors. TCRdb's copy holds only in-frame clones and misses some; the assay was immunoSEQ multiplex PCR. This table has around 130,000 clones, roughly two thirds appearing once. Sequencing was performed on PBMCs. The receptors here all came from a young man in good health and CMV-seropositive. The CDR3 runs from the conserved cysteine through the conserved F or W. The D gene is left open where the match is weak. Clone size is given for some rows only: seen once, a few or many times, or a class if the clone is expanded.

d_call: TRBD1
j_call: TRBJ1-1
clone_size: few
v_call: TRBV19
cdr3_aa: CASSIGPRDRNFF
cdr3_nt: TGTGCCAGTAGTATAGGGCCCCGGGACAGGAACTTCTTT

d_call: TRBD1
j_call: TRBJ2-7
clone_size: .
v_call: TRBV4-1
cdr3_aa: CASRSTGGYEQYF
cdr3_nt: TGCGCCAGCAGATCCACAGGGGGTTACGAGCAGTACTTC

d_call: .
j_call: TRBJ2-7
clone_size: .
v_call: TRBV4-3
cdr3_aa: CASSLAFPHEQYF
cdr3_nt: TGCGCCAGCAGCCTAGCGTTCCCCCACGAGCAGTACTTC

d_call: .
j_call: TRBJ1-5
clone_size: .
v_call: TRBV28
cdr3_aa: CASSFRARGLRQPQHF
cdr3_nt: .

d_call: TRBD1
j_call: TRBJ1-4
clone_size: .
v_call: TRBV28
cdr3_aa: CASRLRGQLNEKLFF
cdr3_nt: TGTGCCAGCAGACTAAGGGGACAGCTTAATGAAAAACTGTTTTTT

d_call: TRBD1
j_call: TRBJ1-4
clone_size: few
v_call: TRBV28
cdr3_aa: CASSTRDRSNEKLFF
cdr3_nt: TGTGCCAGCAGTACGCGGGACAGGTCCAATGAAAAACTGTTTTTT

d_call: .
j_call: TRBJ2-7
clone_size: few
v_call: TRBV5-6
cdr3_aa: CASSLTAFSYEQYF
cdr3_nt: TGTGCCAGCAGCTTGACAGCCTTTTCCTACGAGCAGTACTTC

d_call: .
j_call: TRBJ2-7
clone_size: .
v_call: TRBV28
cdr3_aa: CASSLSGDEQYF
cdr3_nt: TGTGCCAGCAGTTTATCGGGGGACGAGCAGTACTTC

d_call: TRBD1
j_call: TRBJ2-3
clone_size: few
v_call: TRBV4-2
cdr3_aa: CASSQDWDRVGLLQYF
cdr3_nt: TGTGCCAGCAGCCAAGATTGGGACAGGGTGGGGTTGTTGCAGTATTTT

d_call: TRBD1
j_call: TRBJ1-1
clone_size: few
v_call: TRBV2
cdr3_aa: CASSSQGMNTEAFF
cdr3_nt: TGTGCCAGCAGTTCACAGGGGATGAACACTGAAGCTTTCTTT

d_call: .
j_call: TRBJ1-2
clone_size: .
v_call: TRBV11-2
cdr3_aa: CASSSTHYGYTF
cdr3_nt: TGTGCCAGCAGCTCGACACACTATGGCTACACCTTC

d_call: .
j_call: TRBJ2-3
clone_size: .
v_call: TRBV6-6
cdr3_aa: CASGAGKTTGDTQYF
cdr3_nt: TGTGCCAGTGGGGCTGGGAAGACGACTGGAGATACGCAGTATTTT

d_call: .
j_call: TRBJ2-3
clone_size: .
v_call: TRBV2
cdr3_aa: CASKAGSQGTQYF
cdr3_nt: TGTGCCAGCAAGGCCGGCAGCCAGGGTACGCAGTATTTT

d_call: .
j_call: TRBJ1-2
clone_size: .
v_call: TRBV4-2
cdr3_aa: CASSQYRDGYTF
cdr3_nt: TGTGCCAGCAGCCAATACAGGGATGGCTACACCTTC

d_call: TRBD1
j_call: TRBJ2-2
clone_size: .
v_call: TRBV7-7
cdr3_aa: CASSSTGYTGELFF
cdr3_nt: TGTGCTAGCAGCTCGACAGGGTACACCGGGGAGCTGTTTTTT

d_call: .
j_call: TRBJ2-1
clone_size: few
v_call: TRBV13
cdr3_aa: CASSLAGGVGVDNEQFF
cdr3_nt: TGTGCCAGCAGCTTAGCCGGAGGGGTGGGGGTGGACAATGAGCAGTTCTTC

d_call: .
j_call: TRBJ2-3
clone_size: .
v_call: TRBV4-3
cdr3_aa: CASSRSGLPIDTDTQYF
cdr3_nt: TGCGCCAGCAGCCGATCCGGACTACCGATAGACACAGATACGCAGTATTTT

d_call: TRBD1
j_call: TRBJ1-1
clone_size: .
v_call: TRBV4-3
cdr3_aa: CASSRSLTGETTEAFF
cdr3_nt: TGCGCCAGCAGCCGATCACTAACAGGGGAAACCACTGAAGCTTTCTTT

d_call: TRBD2
j_call: TRBJ2-7
clone_size: .
v_call: TRBV11-2
cdr3_aa: CASSLTSGREEQYF
cdr3_nt: TGTGCCAGCAGCTTAACTAGCGGGAGAGAAGAGCAGTACTTC

d_call: TRBD1
j_call: TRBJ2-7
clone_size: .
v_call: TRBV10-3
cdr3_aa: CAISYPGQGAYEQYF
cdr3_nt: TGTGCCATCAGTTACCCGGGACAGGGGGCCTACGAGCAGTACTTC

d_call: TRBD1
j_call: TRBJ2-5
clone_size: .
v_call: TRBV7-3
cdr3_aa: CASSLSGGDQTQYF
cdr3_nt: TGTGCCAGCAGCTTGTCAGGGGGCGATCAGACCCAGTACTTC

d_call: TRBD1
j_call: TRBJ1-1
clone_size: few
v_call: TRBV4-2
cdr3_aa: CASSQNGQGNTEAFF
cdr3_nt: TGTGCCAGCAGCCAGAATGGACAGGGAAACACTGAAGCTTTCTTT

d_call: TRBD2
j_call: TRBJ2-1
clone_size: .
v_call: TRBV2
cdr3_aa: CASTRGGNEQFF
cdr3_nt: TGTGCCAGCACGCGGGGGGGCAATGAGCAGTTCTTC

d_call: .
j_call: TRBJ2-3
clone_size: .
v_call: TRBV29-1
cdr3_aa: CSVELMTTILNTQYF
cdr3_nt: TGCAGCGTTGAACTTATGACTACCATTCTGAATACGCAGTATTTT

d_call: .
j_call: TRBJ1-1
clone_size: .
v_call: TRBV9
cdr3_aa: CASSVGRGARTEAFF
cdr3_nt: TGTGCCAGCAGCGTAGGCCGGGGGGCGCGGACTGAAGCTTTCTTT

d_call: TRBD2
j_call: TRBJ2-1
clone_size: .
v_call: TRBV28
cdr3_aa: CASSRAGVRNNEQFF
cdr3_nt: TGTGCCAGCAGTCGGGCGGGGGTCCGGAACAATGAGCAGTTCTTC

d_call: TRBD1
j_call: TRBJ1-2
clone_size: .
v_call: TRBV4-2
cdr3_aa: CASTRGPYQGADGYTF
cdr3_nt: TGTGCCAGCACCCGAGGGCCCTACCAGGGGGCGGATGGCTACACCTTC

d_call: TRBD2
j_call: TRBJ2-3
clone_size: .
v_call: TRBV5-4
cdr3_aa: CASSLRGGTDTQYF
cdr3_nt: TGTGCCAGCAGCTTGCGGGGGGGCACAGATACGCAGTATTTT

d_call: TRBD2
j_call: TRBJ2-5
clone_size: .
v_call: TRBV7-2
cdr3_aa: CASSLGVAGLGGETQYF
cdr3_nt: TGTGCCAGCAGCTTAGGGGTAGCGGGATTAGGAGGGGAGACCCAGTACTTC

d_call: TRBD2
j_call: TRBJ2-2
clone_size: .
v_call: TRBV7-7
cdr3_aa: CASSLVVLAGVVTGELFF
cdr3_nt: TGTGCTAGCAGCTTAGTTGTTCTAGCGGGAGTAGTAACCGGGGAGCTGTTTTTT

d_call: TRBD1
j_call: TRBJ1-2
clone_size: .
v_call: TRBV28
cdr3_aa: CASSSGTGEYYGYTF
cdr3_nt: TGTGCCAGCAGTTCCGGGACAGGGGAGTACTATGGCTACACCTTC

d_call: TRBD2
j_call: TRBJ2-3
clone_size: .
v_call: TRBV7-9
cdr3_aa: CASSRPSGSTDTQYF
cdr3_nt: TGTGCCAGCAGCAGACCTAGCGGTAGCACAGATACGCAGTATTTT

d_call: .
j_call: TRBJ2-7
clone_size: once
v_call: TRBV6-1
cdr3_aa: CASSEALAGASYEQYF
cdr3_nt: TGTGCCAGCAGTGAAGCGCTGGCGGGGGCGTCCTACGAGCAGTACTTC

d_call: TRBD1
j_call: TRBJ1-3
clone_size: .
v_call: TRBV9
cdr3_aa: CASSRTGGPGNTIYF
cdr3_nt: TGTGCCAGCAGCCGGACAGGGGGTCCTGGAAACACCATATATTTT

d_call: TRBD1
j_call: TRBJ1-2
clone_size: .
v_call: TRBV5-1
cdr3_aa: CASSLQPGQGSPGYTF
cdr3_nt: TGCGCCAGCAGCTTGCAACCGGGACAGGGATCCCCAGGCTACACCTTC

d_call: TRBD1
j_call: TRBJ2-7
clone_size: .
v_call: TRBV5-1
cdr3_aa: CASSPGQGGYEQYF
cdr3_nt: TGCGCCAGCAGTCCAGGACAGGGGGGATACGAGCAGTACTTC

d_call: TRBD1
j_call: TRBJ2-5
clone_size: .
v_call: TRBV10-3
cdr3_aa: CAMGDSEETQYF
cdr3_nt: TGTGCCATGGGGGACAGTGAAGAGACCCAGTACTTC